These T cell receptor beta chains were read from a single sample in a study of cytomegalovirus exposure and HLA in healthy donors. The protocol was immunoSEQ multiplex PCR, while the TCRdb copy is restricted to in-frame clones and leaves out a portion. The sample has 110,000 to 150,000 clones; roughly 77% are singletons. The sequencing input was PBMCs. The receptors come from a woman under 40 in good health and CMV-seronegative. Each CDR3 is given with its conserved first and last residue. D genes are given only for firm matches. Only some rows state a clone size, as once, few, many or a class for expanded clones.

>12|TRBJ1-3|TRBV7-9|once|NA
CAGGTDGNTIYF
TGTGCCGGGGGGACGGACGGAAACACCATATATTTT
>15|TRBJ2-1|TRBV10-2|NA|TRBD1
CASTTRQGTYNEQFF
TGCGCCAGCACTACAAGACAGGGCACCTACAATGAGCAGTTCTTC
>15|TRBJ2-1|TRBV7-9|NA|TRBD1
CASSPGQVFPNEQFF
TGTGCCAGCAGCCCGGGACAGGTTTTTCCCAATGAGCAGTTCTTC
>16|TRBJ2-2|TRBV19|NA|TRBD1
CASSLTGQGAVGELFF
TGTGCCAGTAGTTTAACGGGACAGGGGGCGGTCGGGGAGCTGTTTTTT
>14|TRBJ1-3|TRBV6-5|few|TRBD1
CASRQGQGGNTIYF
TGTGCCAGCAGACAGGGACAGGGAGGAAACACCATATATTTT
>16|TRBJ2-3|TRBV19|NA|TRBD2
CASSKGGQPSTDTQYF
TGTGCCAGTAGTAAGGGAGGGCAACCTAGCACAGATACGCAGTATTTT
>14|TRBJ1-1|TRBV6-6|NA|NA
CASSWDPRGTEAFF
TGTGCCAGCAGCTGGGACCCTAGGGGGACTGAAGCTTTCTTT
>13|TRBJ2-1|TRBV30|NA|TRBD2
CAWTSGPYNEQFF
TGTGCCTGGACTAGCGGTCCGTACAATGAGCAGTTCTTC
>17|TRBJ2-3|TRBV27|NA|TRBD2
CASRRAGTSGGADTQYF
TGTGCCAGCAGAAGGGCCGGGACTAGCGGGGGGGCAGATACGCAGTATTTT
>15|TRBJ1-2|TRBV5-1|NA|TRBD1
CASSLVTGANYGYTF
TGCGCCAGCAGCTTGGTCACAGGGGCTAACTATGGCTACACCTTC
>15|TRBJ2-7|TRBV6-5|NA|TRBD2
CASSGLAGAVNEQYF
TGTGCCAGCAGTGGACTAGCGGGTGCCGTTAACGAGCAGTACTTC
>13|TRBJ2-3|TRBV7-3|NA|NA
CASSLSSTDTQYF
TGTGCCAGCAGCTTATCTAGCACAGATACGCAGTATTTT
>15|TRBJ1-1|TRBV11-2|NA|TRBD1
CASSSSLRGDTEAFF
TGTGCCAGCAGCTCCTCTCTCAGGGGGGACACTGAAGCTTTCTTT
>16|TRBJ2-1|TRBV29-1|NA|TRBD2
CSVEERGLAGFNEQFF
TGCAGCGTTGAAGAAAGGGGACTAGCGGGATTTAATGAGCAGTTCTTC
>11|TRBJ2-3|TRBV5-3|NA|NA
CARSLGHTQYF
TGTGCCAGAAGCTTGGGGCATACGCAGTATTTT
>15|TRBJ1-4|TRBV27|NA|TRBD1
CASSPRAGGNEKLFF
TGTGCCAGCAGTCCCCGGGCAGGGGGGAATGAAAAACTGTTTTTT
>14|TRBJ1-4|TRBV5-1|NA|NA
CASSLMSENEKLFF
TGCGCCAGCAGCTTGATGTCGGAGAATGAAAAACTGTTTTTT
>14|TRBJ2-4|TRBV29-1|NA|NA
CSVEVGLGKNIQYF
TGCAGCGTTGAAGTCGGGTTAGGCAAAAACATTCAGTACTTC
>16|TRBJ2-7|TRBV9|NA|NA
CASSVGSSARRDEQYF
TGTGCCAGCAGCGTCGGGTCTAGCGCCCGGCGGGACGAGCAGTACTTC
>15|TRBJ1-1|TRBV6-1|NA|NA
CASTQGYSDNTEAFF
TGTGCCAGCACCCAAGGATACAGTGATAACACTGAAGCTTTCTTT
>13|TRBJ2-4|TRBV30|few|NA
CAWSGTGGNIQYF
TGTGCCTGGAGTGGTACAGGCGGAAACATTCAGTACTTC
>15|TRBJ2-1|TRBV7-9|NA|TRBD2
CASSLDSGRDFEQFF
TGTGCCAGCAGCTTAGACAGCGGGAGGGATTTTGAGCAGTTCTTC
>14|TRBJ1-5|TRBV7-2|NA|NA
CASSPQVNDQPQHF
TGTGCCAGCAGCCCACAGGTGAACGATCAGCCCCAGCATTTT
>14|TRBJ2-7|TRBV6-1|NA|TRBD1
CASSELGQGAEQYF
TGTGCCAGCAGTGAACTCGGACAGGGGGCCGAGCAGTACTTC
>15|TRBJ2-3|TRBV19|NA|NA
CASRNGLAGTDTQYF
TGTGCCAGTAGGAATGGACTGGCGGGCACAGATACGCAGTATTTT
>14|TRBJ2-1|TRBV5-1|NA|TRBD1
CASSSVPGQGEQFF
TGCGCCAGCAGCAGCGTCCCGGGACAGGGTGAGCAGTTCTTC
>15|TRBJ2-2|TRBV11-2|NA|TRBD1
CASSLGQGAPGELFF
TGTGCCAGCAGCTTAGGACAGGGGGCGCCCGGGGAGCTGTTTTTT
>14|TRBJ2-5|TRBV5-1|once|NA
CASSSRSGEETQYF
TGCGCCAGCAGCTCAAGATCAGGGGAAGAGACCCAGTACTTC
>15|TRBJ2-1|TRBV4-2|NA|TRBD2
CASSQASGGAYEQFF
TGTGCCAGCAGCCAAGCGAGCGGGGGGGCCTATGAGCAGTTCTTC
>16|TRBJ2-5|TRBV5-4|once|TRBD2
CASSPGGERGQETQYF
TGTGCCAGCAGCCCGGGGGGGGAGCGAGGTCAAGAGACCCAGTACTTC
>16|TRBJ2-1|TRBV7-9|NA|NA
CASSLMRHGRGDEQFF
TGTGCCAGCAGCTTAATGCGTCACGGGAGAGGGGATGAGCAGTTCTTC
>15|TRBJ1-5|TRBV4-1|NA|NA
CASSQELGRWQPQHF
TGCGCCAGCAGCCAAGAATTAGGGAGGTGGCAGCCCCAGCATTTT
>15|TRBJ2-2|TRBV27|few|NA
CASSFWAGAAGELFF
TGTGCCAGCAGTTTTTGGGCAGGGGCAGCCGGGGAGCTGTTTTTT
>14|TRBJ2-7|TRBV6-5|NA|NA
CASSYTGFGDEQYF
TGTGCCAGCAGTTATACGGGTTTCGGGGACGAGCAGTACTTC
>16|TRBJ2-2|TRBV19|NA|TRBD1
CASSGFGTGLTGELFF
TGTGCCAGTAGCGGTTTTGGGACAGGGCTCACCGGGGAGCTGTTTTTT